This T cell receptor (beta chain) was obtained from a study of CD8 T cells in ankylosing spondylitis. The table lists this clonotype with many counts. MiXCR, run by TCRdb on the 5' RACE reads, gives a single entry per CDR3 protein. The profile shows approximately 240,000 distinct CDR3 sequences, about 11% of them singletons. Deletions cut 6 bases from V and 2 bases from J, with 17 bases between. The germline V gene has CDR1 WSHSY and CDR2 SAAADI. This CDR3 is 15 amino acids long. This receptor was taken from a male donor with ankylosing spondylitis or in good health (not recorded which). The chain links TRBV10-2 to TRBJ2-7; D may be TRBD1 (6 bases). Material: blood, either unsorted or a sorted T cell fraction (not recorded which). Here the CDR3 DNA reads TGCGCCAGCAGGACCCATGGGGACACACCCTACGAGCAGTACTTC. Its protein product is CASRTHGDTPYEQYF.